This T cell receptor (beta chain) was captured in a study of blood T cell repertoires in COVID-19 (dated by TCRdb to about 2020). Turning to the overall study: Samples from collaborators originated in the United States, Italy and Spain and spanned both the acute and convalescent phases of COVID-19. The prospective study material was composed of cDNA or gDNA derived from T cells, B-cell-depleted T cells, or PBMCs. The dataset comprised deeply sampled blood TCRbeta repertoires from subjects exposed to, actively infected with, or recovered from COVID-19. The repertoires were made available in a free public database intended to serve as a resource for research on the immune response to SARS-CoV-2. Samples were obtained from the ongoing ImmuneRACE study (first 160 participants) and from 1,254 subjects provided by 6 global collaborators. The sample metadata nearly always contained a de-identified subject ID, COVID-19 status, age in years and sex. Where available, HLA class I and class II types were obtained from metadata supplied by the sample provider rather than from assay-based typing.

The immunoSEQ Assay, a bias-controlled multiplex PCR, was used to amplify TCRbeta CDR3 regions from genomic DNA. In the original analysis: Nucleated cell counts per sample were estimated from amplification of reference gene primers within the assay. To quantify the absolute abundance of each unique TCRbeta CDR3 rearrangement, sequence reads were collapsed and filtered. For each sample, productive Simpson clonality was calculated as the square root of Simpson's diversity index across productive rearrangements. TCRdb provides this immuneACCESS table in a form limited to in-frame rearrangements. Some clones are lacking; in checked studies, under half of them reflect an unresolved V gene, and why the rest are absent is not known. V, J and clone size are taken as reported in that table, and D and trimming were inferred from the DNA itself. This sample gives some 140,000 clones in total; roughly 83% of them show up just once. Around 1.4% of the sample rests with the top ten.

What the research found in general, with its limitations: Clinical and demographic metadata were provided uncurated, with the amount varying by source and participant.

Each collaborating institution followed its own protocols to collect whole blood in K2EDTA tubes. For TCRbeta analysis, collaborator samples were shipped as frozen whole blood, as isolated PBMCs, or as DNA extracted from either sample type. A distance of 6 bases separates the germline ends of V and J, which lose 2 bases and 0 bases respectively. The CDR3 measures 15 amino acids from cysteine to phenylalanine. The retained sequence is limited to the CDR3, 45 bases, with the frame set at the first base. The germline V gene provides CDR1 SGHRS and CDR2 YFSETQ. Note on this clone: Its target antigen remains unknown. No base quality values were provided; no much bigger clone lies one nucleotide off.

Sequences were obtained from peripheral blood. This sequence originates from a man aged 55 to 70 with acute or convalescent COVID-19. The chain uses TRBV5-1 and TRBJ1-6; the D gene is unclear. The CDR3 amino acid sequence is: CASSLTSSYNSPLHF. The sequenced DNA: TGCGCCAGCAGCTTAACTAGCTCCTATAATTCACCCCTCCACTTT.